Judged by abundance, the clone carrying this TCR beta chain is medium-sized (0.01 to 0.1%). Its antigen is as yet unknown. The source of the sample is a study of vaccination and CD4 T cells after COVID-19. Study-level information: Sampling after COVID took place at a median of about 91 days (range 35 to 161) following diagnosis.

Cultured CD4+ T cell DNA underwent sequencing with the Oncomine TCR Beta short-read assay. TCRdb analysed the PCR reads with MiXCR anew, one entry per CDR3 protein. This sample has 2,500 to 3,000 distinct CDR3 sequences, with roughly a quarter found just once. Regarding treatment: roughly ten-day PBMC culture with coronavirus spike peptide pools or control peptides (ViraFEST assay). CD4+ T lymphocytes from the unexposed donor were collected before the COVID-19 pandemic (2011-2018). ViraFEST used peptide pools to expand antigen-specific T cells and subsequently sequenced their TCRs. Testing used SARS-CoV-2 S/N and four cold-coronavirus spikes on unexposed-donor CD4+ T cells, cells permitting. V was clipped by 4 bases and J by 6 bases, with 13 bases between them. CDR3 length equals 14 residues. CDR1 is SNHLY, CDR2 FYNNEI, per germline.

The sequencing sample was made of CD4+ T cells from blood, cultured in vitro. The chain uses TRBV2 and TRBJ1-5; D is possibly TRBD1 (5 bases). This TCR derives from a human donor in good health. The CDR3 coding sequence is TGTGCCAGCAGTGCGATCAGGGCGGGTCAGCCCCAGCATTTT. Amino acids: CASSAIRAGQPQHF.